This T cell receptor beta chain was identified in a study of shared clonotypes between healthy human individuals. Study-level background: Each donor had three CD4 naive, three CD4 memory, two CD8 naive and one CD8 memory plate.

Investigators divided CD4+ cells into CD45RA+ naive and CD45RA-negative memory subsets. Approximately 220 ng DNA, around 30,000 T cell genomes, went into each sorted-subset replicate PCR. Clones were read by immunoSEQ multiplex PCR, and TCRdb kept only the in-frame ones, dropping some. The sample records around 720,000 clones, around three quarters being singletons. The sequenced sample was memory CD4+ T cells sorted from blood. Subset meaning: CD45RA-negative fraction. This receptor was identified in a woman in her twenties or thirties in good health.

The DNA for the CDR3 is TGTGCCAGCAAGCCCTTAGCGGGAGGGTTCGATGAGCAGTTCTTC. The encoded protein is CASKPLAGGFDEQFF. The chain links TRBV2 to TRBJ2-1; the match to TRBD2 covers 11 bases. Trimming took 7 bases from V and 8 from J; bases not matched to a gene: 10. The CDR3 runs to 15 residues. Per germline, CDR1 SNHLY and CDR2 FYNNEI.